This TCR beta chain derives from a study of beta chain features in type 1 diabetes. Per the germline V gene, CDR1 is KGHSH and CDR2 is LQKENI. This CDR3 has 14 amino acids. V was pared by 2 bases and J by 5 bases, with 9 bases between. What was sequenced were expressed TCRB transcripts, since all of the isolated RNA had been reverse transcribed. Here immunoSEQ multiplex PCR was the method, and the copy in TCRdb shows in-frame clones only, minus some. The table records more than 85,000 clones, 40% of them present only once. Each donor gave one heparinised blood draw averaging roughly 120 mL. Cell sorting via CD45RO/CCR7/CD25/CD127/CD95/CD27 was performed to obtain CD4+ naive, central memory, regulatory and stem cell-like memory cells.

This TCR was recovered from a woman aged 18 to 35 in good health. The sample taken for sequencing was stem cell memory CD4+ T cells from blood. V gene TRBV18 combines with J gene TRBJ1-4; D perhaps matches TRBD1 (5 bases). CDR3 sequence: CASSPGASNEKLFF. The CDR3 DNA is TGTGCCAGCTCACCAGGGGCGTCAAATGAAAAACTGTTTTTT.